This entry lists 18 T cell receptor beta chains sequenced from one sample in a study of T cell responses to AZD1222 COVID-19 vaccine. The protocol was immunoSEQ multiplex PCR, while the TCRdb copy is restricted to in-frame clones and leaves out a portion. The sample has 150,000 to 200,000 clones, under 95% seen once; the top ten hold approximately 1.4%. The starting material was peripheral blood, obtained on day 0 of AZD1222 vaccination. All receptors derive from an adult in good health.

This chain joins TRBV5-4 and TRBJ2-1; the match to TRBD1 covers 11 bases. The germline V gene encodes CDR1 SGHNT and CDR2 YYREEE (reference sequence). This CDR3 is built from 14 residues. After removal of 5 bases from V and 9 bases from J, the junction contained 7 bases not matched to a gene. As DNA, the CDR3 is TGTGCCAGCAGTCCGGACAGGGGGCAAGGTGAGCAGTTCTTC. It is translated as CASSPDRGQGEQFF.

This rearrangement joins TRBV7-2 to TRBJ1-2; 7 bases map to TRBD1. This CDR3 spans 14 amino acids. The germline gives CDR1 SGHTA, CDR2 FQGNSA. Trimming took 5 bases from V and 8 from J; bases not matched to a gene: 11. In DNA form, the CDR3 reads TGTGCCAGCAGCAAGGACAGGTCCGCGGGGGGCTACACCTTC. Translation: CASSKDRSAGGYTF.

The chain has TRBV7-6 and TRBJ2-1; 9 bases fit TRBD2. This CDR3 has 15 amino acids. The V segment lost 3 bases and the J segment 8 bases; nucleotides outside the gene matches: 8. Germline V lookup: CDR1 SGHVS, CDR2 FNYEAQ. The CDR3 nucleotides read TGTGCCAGCAGCTTCGCGGGAGGGCCAGGCTATGAGCAGTTCTTC. Translated: CASSFAGGPGYEQFF. The complete variable domain, with remaining parts taken from reference TRBV7-6 and TRBJ2-1, reads GAGVSQSPRYKVTKRGQDVALRCDPISGHVSLYWYRQALGQGPEFLTYFNYEAQQDKSGLPNDRFSAERPEGSISTLTIQRTEQRDSAMYRCASSFAGGPGYEQFFGPGTRLTVL.

J is TRBJ2-2 and V is TRBV30; D perhaps matches TRBD1 (5 bases). Germline V lookup: CDR1 GTSNPN, CDR2 SVGIG (reference sequence). With 0 bases removed from V and 7 bases from J, the gap between germline ends came to 15 bases. This CDR3 is 15 amino acids long. The CDR3 region is CAWSVPSRVRGELFF. As DNA, the CDR3 is TGTGCCTGGAGTGTACCTTCCAGGGTCCGCGGGGAGCTGTTTTTT. Variable domain in full (rest from reference TRBV30 and TRBJ2-2): SQTIHQWPATLVQPVGSPLSLECTVEGTSNPNLYWYRQAAGRGLQLLFYSVGIGQISSEVPQNLSASRPQDRQFILSSKKLLLSDSGFYLCAWSVPSRVRGELFFGEGSRLTVL.

This sequence joins TRBV27 and TRBJ1-3; no definite D call. Germline V gene sequence: CDR1 MNHEY, CDR2 SMNVEV (reference sequence). With 5 bases removed from V and 8 bases from J, the gap between germline ends came to 13 bases. CDR3 size: 13 residues. In nucleotides, the CDR3 is TGTGCCAGCAGTGCCCGACCCGGGGACACCATATATTTT. Encoded protein: CASSARPGDTIYF.

This sequence joins TRBV28 and TRBJ2-1; TRBD2 matches 9 bases. Germline CDR1 is MDHEN and CDR2 is SYDVKM. The CDR3 is made up of 18 amino acids. The V segment lost 10 bases and the J segment 6 bases; nucleotides outside the gene matches: 22. The CDR3 DNA reads as TGTGCCACCATCCCTACCTTCGTTAGCGGGGGCCCCCTCAATGAGCAGTTCTTC. Its protein is CATIPTFVSGGPLNEQFF.

J is TRBJ2-1 and V is TRBV30; weak D call: TRBD1 (5 bases). Germline V lookup: CDR1 GTSNPN, CDR2 SVGIG (reference sequence). The CDR3 is made up of 12 amino acids. V lost 4 bases to trimming and J lost 7 bases, with 11 bases between them. The CDR3, as DNA: TGTGCCTGGACAGGGAATAGTAATGAGCAGTTCTTC. Translated, it gives CAWTGNSNEQFF.

This clone came up once. This chain uses TRBV28 with TRBJ2-3; perhaps TRBD2 as D (6 bases). The germline V gene has CDR1 MDHEN and CDR2 SYDVKM. CDR3 size: 18 residues. The V end was cut by 5 bases, the J end by 2 bases, with 23 bases between. CDR3 loop: CASSHLFPGLAYTDTQYF. The CDR3 bases are TGTGCCAGCAGTCACCTCTTCCCGGGACTGGCCTACACAGATACGCAGTATTTT.

The chain couples TRBV5-1 to TRBJ1-5, with D possibly being TRBD1 (6 bases). The CDR3 loop spans 15 amino acids. Trimming removed 2 bases from V and 0 bases from J, with 9 bases in between. The germline V gene encodes CDR1 SGHRS and CDR2 YFSETQ. For the CDR3, the DNA is TGCGCCAGCAGCTTACAGGGAAATAGCAATCAGCCCCAGCATTTT. Translation gives CASSLQGNSNQPQHF.

This chain links TRBV28 with TRBJ2-3; TRBD2 is a possible D gene (7 bases). Germline V lookup: CDR1 MDHEN, CDR2 SYDVKM. The CDR3 sequence is 16 residues long. The germline V and J ends were trimmed by 3 bases and 0 bases, with 13 bases remaining between them. The CDR3 nucleotides are TGTGCCAGCAGTTTGGACAGCGGGGCTAGCACAGATACGCAGTATTTT. Its translation is CASSLDSGASTDTQYF.

The chain combines TRBV28 with TRBJ1-4; TRBD1 agrees at 9 bases. The CDR3 runs to 14 residues. Germline-derived CDR1 and CDR2 are MDHEN and SYDVKM. Losses at the gene ends were 7 bases for V and 8 bases for J; bases not matched to a gene: 8. The CDR3 nucleotides are TGTGCCAGCACCCTGGGGACAGGGAACGAAAAACTGTTTTTT. Protein sequence: CASTLGTGNEKLFF. Full variable domain (remainder filled in from reference TRBV28 and TRBJ1-4): DVKVTQSSRYLVKRTGEKVFLECVQDMDHENMFWYRQDPGLGLRLIYFSYDVKMKEKGDIPEGYSVSREKKERFSLILESASTNQTSMYLCASTLGTGNEKLFFGSGTQLSVL.

The rearrangement links TRBV5-4 to TRBJ2-5; D unresolved. Germline CDR1 is SGHNT and CDR2 is YYREEE (reference sequence). This CDR3 is built from 13 residues. Trimming removed 0 bases from V and 2 bases from J, with 5 bases in between. As DNA, the CDR3 is TGTGCCAGCAGCTTGGACTCACAAGAGACCCAGTACTTC. Its translation: CASSLDSQETQYF.

The chain combines TRBV4-3 with TRBJ2-3; D possibly corresponds to TRBD1 (5 bases). This CDR3 has 15 amino acids. Germline CDR1 LGHNA, CDR2 YSLEER. V gave up 0 bases and J gave up 4 bases, with 11 bases separating them. CDR3 nucleotides: TGCGCCAGCAGCCAAGATGCAGGGTGGGCAGATACGCAGTATTTT. Its protein product is CASSQDAGWADTQYF.

The rearrangement joins TRBV7-9 to TRBJ1-1, with a tentative D call TRBD1 (5 bases). Germline CDR1 reads SEHNR; CDR2 reads FQNEAQ (reference sequence). This CDR3 region has 12 residues. Trimming shortened V by 3 bases and J by 6 bases, and 8 bases separated the two germline ends. The CDR3 region is CASSFPGPEAFF. In nucleotides, the CDR3 is TGTGCCAGCAGCTTCCCGGGACCTGAAGCTTTCTTT. Combining the CDR3 with reference TRBV7-9 and TRBJ1-1 gives the whole variable domain DTGVSQNPRHKITKRGQNVTFRCDPISEHNRLYWYRQTLGQGPEFLTYFQNEAQLEKSRLLSDRFSAERPKGSFSTLEIQRTEQGDSAMYLCASSFPGPEAFFGQGTRLTVV.

The chain links TRBV6-6 to TRBJ2-5, with a possible D match to TRBD2 (7 bases). V lost 5 bases and J lost 0, with 13 bases in between. The germline V gene has CDR1 MNHNY and CDR2 SVGAGI (reference sequence). CDR3 length: 15 residues. CDR3 in amino acids: CASSGGASYQETQYF. The CDR3 bases are TGTGCCAGCAGTGGGGGGGCCTCATACCAAGAGACCCAGTACTTC.

In its sample, this clone was seen once. CDR3 protein: CASRRRTGAVLYSNQPQHF. The CDR3 DNA is TGTGCCAGCAGGCGAAGGACAGGGGCGGTTCTCTATAGCAATCAGCCCCAGCATTTT. The chain links TRBV28 to TRBJ1-5, with 9 bases fitting TRBD1. The V gene's germline CDR1 is MDHEN and CDR2 SYDVKM. V dropped 6 bases and J dropped 0; count of bases not matched to a gene: 15. CDR3 length: 19 residues.

J is TRBJ1-1 and V is TRBV5-1; perhaps TRBD1 as D (6 bases). The CDR3 has 17 residues. Germline assignment: CDR1 SGHRS and CDR2 YFSETQ. Trimming removed 0 bases from V and 3 bases from J, with 18 bases in between. The CDR3 coding sequence is TGCGCCAGCAGCTTGGCGTTGGGGGCAGGGATCGACACTGAAGCTTTCTTT. It specifies CASSLALGAGIDTEAFF. Full variable domain (rest looked up from reference TRBV5-1 and TRBJ1-1): KAGVTQTPRYLIKTRGQQVTLSCSPISGHRSVSWYQQTPGQGLQFLFEYFSETQRNKGNFPGRFSGRQFSNSRSEMNVSTLELGDSALYLCASSLALGAGIDTEAFFGQGTRLTVV.

The chain uses TRBV5-1 and TRBJ1-3, with 8 bases fitting TRBD1. CDR3 length: 16 residues. Germline trimming cut 3 bases from V and 4 bases from J; bases unmatched to any gene: 9. Germline V gene sequence: CDR1 SGHRS, CDR2 YFSETQ. The DNA for the CDR3 is TGCGCCAGCAGCTACCGGGACAGGTTTCGGGGAAACACCATATATTTT. The encoded protein is CASSYRDRFRGNTIYF. The complete variable domain, with remaining parts taken from reference TRBV5-1 and TRBJ1-3, reads KAGVTQTPRYLIKTRGQQVTLSCSPISGHRSVSWYQQTPGQGLQFLFEYFSETQRNKGNFPGRFSGRQFSNSRSEMNVSTLELGDSALYLCASSYRDRFRGNTIYFGEGSWLTVV.